Listed below are T cell receptor beta chains from one sample, sequenced in a study of blood T cell repertoires in COVID-19. The method was immunoSEQ multiplex PCR; TCRdb's version includes in-frame clones alone and lacks a portion of them. The sample gives 110,000 to 150,000 clones, 70% to 90% of which show up once; 7.5% to 8.5% is in the top ten. The sequenced sample consisted of peripheral blood. The receptor source for this set is a woman aged 55-69 years with acute or convalescent COVID-19. Each CDR3 is given with its conserved first and last residue. The D gene is left open where the match is weak. Some rows mark clone size as missing; the rest say once, few, many or name a class of expanded clone.

size: NA; J: TRBJ2-7; D: TRBD1; V: TRBV6-5; DNA: TGTGCCAGCAGAGGGGACAGGGGCTACGAGCAGTACTTC; CDR3: CASRGDRGYEQYF
size: NA; J: TRBJ2-5; D: TRBD1; V: TRBV7-7; DNA: TGTGCTAGCAGCTTAGGCAGGACAGGACAAGAGACCCAGTACTTC; CDR3: CASSLGRTGQETQYF
size: NA; J: TRBJ1-4; D: NA; V: TRBV11-3; DNA: TGTGCCAGCAGCTTAGACGGTGCAACTAATGAAAAACTGTTTTTT; CDR3: CASSLDGATNEKLFF
size: NA; J: TRBJ2-2; D: NA; V: TRBV12-5; DNA: TGTGCTAGTGGTTTGGTACTATCCAGGGAATCGGCCGGGGAGCTGTTTTTT; CDR3: CASGLVLSRESAGELFF
size: once; J: TRBJ2-3; D: NA; V: TRBV28; DNA: TGTGCCAGCAGTCCCTTAGGGGCGGTAGATACGCAGTATTTT; CDR3: CASSPLGAVDTQYF
size: once; J: TRBJ2-7; D: NA; V: TRBV6-2/TRBV6-3; DNA: TGTGCCAGCAGTTACGGGAGCACCTACGAGCAGTACTTC; CDR3: CASSYGSTYEQYF
size: NA; J: TRBJ2-2; D: NA; V: TRBV30; DNA: TGTGCCTGGTCCTTAGTAGGTCGGGACACCGGGGAGCTGTTTTTT; CDR3: CAWSLVGRDTGELFF
size: NA; J: TRBJ2-1; D: NA; V: TRBV3-1/TRBV3-2; DNA: TGTGCCAGCAGCCAGGCGGGACAGCCCAACAATGAGCAGTTCTTC; CDR3: CASSQAGQPNNEQFF
size: NA; J: TRBJ2-7; D: TRBD1; V: TRBV6-1; DNA: TGTGCCAGCAGTGAAGCTGGACAGGGTCCTCAATCCTACGAGCAGTACTTC; CDR3: CASSEAGQGPQSYEQYF
size: NA; J: TRBJ2-7; D: NA; V: TRBV7-8; DNA: TGTGCCAGCAGCTTAGCCCCCAACTACGAGCAGTACTTC; CDR3: CASSLAPNYEQYF
size: NA; J: TRBJ2-5; D: NA; V: TRBV21-1; DNA: TGTGCCAGCAGAAGATTCCTCCGGGACAGGTCCTGGGAGACCCAGTACTTC; CDR3: CASRRFLRDRSWETQYF
size: once; J: TRBJ1-1; D: NA; V: TRBV6-9; DNA: TGTGCCAGCAGTGCACCAGGGGAGCTAGGGAACACTGAAGCTTTCTTT; CDR3: CASSAPGELGNTEAFF
size: once; J: TRBJ2-3; D: NA; V: TRBV18; DNA: TGTGCCAGCTCACCACCGGAGACTTGGGTCACAGATACGCAGTATTTT; CDR3: CASSPPETWVTDTQYF
size: NA; J: TRBJ2-1; D: TRBD1; V: TRBV11-3; DNA: TGTGCCAGCAGCTTATGGGGCGACAGGGTTAATGAGCAGTTCTTC; CDR3: CASSLWGDRVNEQFF
size: NA; J: TRBJ2-1; D: NA; V: TRBV7-2; DNA: TGTGCCAGCAGCTTAGGGTTTGGGGGGGCTTATTACAATGAGCAGTTCTTC; CDR3: CASSLGFGGAYYNEQFF
size: NA; J: TRBJ1-6; D: NA; V: TRBV12-1; DNA: TGTGCCAGCAGCTTTGTCCGGGAGCTTAATTCACCCCTCCACTTT; CDR3: CASSFVRELNSPLHF
size: NA; J: TRBJ2-3; D: NA; V: TRBV7-8; DNA: TGTGCCAGCAGCCCCAGGGGCACAGATACGCAGTATTTT; CDR3: CASSPRGTDTQYF
size: NA; J: TRBJ2-3; D: NA; V: TRBV3-1/TRBV3-2; DNA: TGTGCCAGCAGCCACGCGGCGGGGACGAGCACAGATACGCAGTATTTT; CDR3: CASSHAAGTSTDTQYF
size: NA; J: TRBJ1-1; D: NA; V: TRBV7-3; DNA: TGTGCCAGCAGCCTCGGGAGGACGGACACTGAAGCTTTCTTT; CDR3: CASSLGRTDTEAFF
size: NA; J: TRBJ2-5; D: NA; V: TRBV21-1; DNA: TGTGCCAGCAGCAAAGAGCCTCCCCAAGAGACCCAGTACTTC; CDR3: CASSKEPPQETQYF
size: NA; J: TRBJ1-1; D: NA; V: TRBV11-3; DNA: TGTGCCAGCAGCTTAGAAATGGGCAGGCTGAACACTGAAGCTTTCTTT; CDR3: CASSLEMGRLNTEAFF
size: NA; J: TRBJ1-2; D: NA; V: TRBV6-5; DNA: TGTGCCAGCAGACCTAGCGGGGAGCCGGCTGGCTACACCTTC; CDR3: CASRPSGEPAGYTF
size: NA; J: TRBJ2-3; D: TRBD2; V: TRBV2; DNA: TGTGCCAGCACCCGCCGGGGAAGATCGGGGGGGGCCACAGATACGCAGTATTTT; CDR3: CASTRRGRSGGATDTQYF
size: NA; J: TRBJ2-3; D: TRBD2; V: TRBV4-1; DNA: TGCGCCAGCAGCCAAGTAGGGCTAGCGGGAGTCACAGATACGCAGTATTTT; CDR3: CASSQVGLAGVTDTQYF
size: NA; J: TRBJ2-3; D: NA; V: TRBV11-3; DNA: TGTGCCAGCAGCCCCCGGGACACCTCCGCAGATACGCAGTATTTT; CDR3: CASSPRDTSADTQYF
size: NA; J: TRBJ2-3; D: NA; V: TRBV5-1; DNA: TGCGCCAGCAGCATCTCGACAGGCAAAGATACGCAGTATTTT; CDR3: CASSISTGKDTQYF
size: NA; J: TRBJ2-7; D: TRBD2; V: TRBV19; DNA: TGTGCCAGTAGTATAGTTGGGACTAGCTTCTACGAGCAGTACTTC; CDR3: CASSIVGTSFYEQYF
size: NA; J: TRBJ2-7; D: NA; V: TRBV3-1/TRBV3-2; DNA: TGTGCCAGCAGTGTCAGTTCCCTCTACGAGCAGTACTTC; CDR3: CASSVSSLYEQYF
size: NA; J: TRBJ2-1; D: NA; V: TRBV29-1; DNA: TGCAGCGGGAGACGCAAGAGCTCCTACAATGAGCAGTTCTTC; CDR3: CSGRRKSSYNEQFF
size: NA; J: TRBJ2-2; D: TRBD2; V: TRBV6-5; DNA: TGTGCCAGCAGTAGTCGGGGGGGCACCGGGGAGCTGTTTTTT; CDR3: CASSSRGGTGELFF
size: NA; J: TRBJ2-7; D: NA; V: TRBV5-1; DNA: TGCGCCAGCAGTCTTTTCTCCTACGAGCAGTACTTC; CDR3: CASSLFSYEQYF
size: NA; J: TRBJ1-1; D: TRBD1; V: TRBV6-5; DNA: TGTGCCAGCAGTTCCATAAGGGGGCGTACTGAAGCTTTCTTT; CDR3: CASSSIRGRTEAFF
size: NA; J: TRBJ1-1; D: NA; V: TRBV5-6; DNA: TGTGCCAGCGTCAGCTCGGGTATCATGAACACTGAAGCTTTCTTT; CDR3: CASVSSGIMNTEAFF
size: NA; J: TRBJ2-3; D: NA; V: TRBV7-3; DNA: TGTGCCAGCAGCCCACAGGCTAGCACAGATACGCAGTATTTT; CDR3: CASSPQASTDTQYF
size: NA; J: TRBJ1-6; D: TRBD1; V: TRBV11-3; DNA: TGTGCCAGCAGCTTAGGACAGGGGGCTTTGGGTTCACCCCTCCACTTT; CDR3: CASSLGQGALGSPLHF
size: NA; J: TRBJ1-6; D: NA; V: TRBV28; DNA: TGTGCCAGCAGGTCCGCTAATAATTCACCCCTCCACTTT; CDR3: CASRSANNSPLHF
size: NA; J: TRBJ1-1; D: NA; V: TRBV19; DNA: TGTGCCAGTAGTATAGGTTTCCGCCAGGGGCCAACTGAAGCTTTCTTT; CDR3: CASSIGFRQGPTEAFF